The clone carrying this T cell receptor (beta chain) has just one count. Its antigen remains unidentified. Only in-frame clones appear in the TCRdb table, and some are missing; sequencing was by immunoSEQ multiplex PCR. The repertoire holds roughly 42,000 clones, with 75% to 80% as singletons. This sample was taken from a study of radiotherapy plus CTLA-4 blockade in lung cancer. About the study: Overall, 18% of patients showed an objective response, while approximately 30% attained disease control. Regarding the study as a whole: Per reports, early blood T cell clone dynamics, plus interferon-beta, forecast response most strongly. Expansion in blood of tumor-derived TCR clones was seen after radiotherapy plus ipilimumab.

The study gave focal radiation plus ipilimumab CTLA-4 blockade to patients with chemo-refractory metastatic non-small-cell lung cancer. Looked up from germline, CDR1 is LGHNA and CDR2 is YSLEER. The CDR3 contains 17 residues. V gave up 1 base and J gave up 5 bases; unmatched junction bases: 9. The sequence derives from a human donor with non-small cell lung cancer that progressed on radiotherapy plus ipilimumab. Sequences were derived from peripheral blood, sampled from a patient treated with radiotherapy plus ipilimumab. V and J are TRBV4-3 and TRBJ2-2; TRBD2 agrees at 8 bases. CDR3 sequence: CASSQAQGLASTGELFF. CDR3 coding DNA: TGCGCCAGCAGCCAAGCCCAAGGACTAGCTAGTACCGGGGAGCTGTTTTTT.